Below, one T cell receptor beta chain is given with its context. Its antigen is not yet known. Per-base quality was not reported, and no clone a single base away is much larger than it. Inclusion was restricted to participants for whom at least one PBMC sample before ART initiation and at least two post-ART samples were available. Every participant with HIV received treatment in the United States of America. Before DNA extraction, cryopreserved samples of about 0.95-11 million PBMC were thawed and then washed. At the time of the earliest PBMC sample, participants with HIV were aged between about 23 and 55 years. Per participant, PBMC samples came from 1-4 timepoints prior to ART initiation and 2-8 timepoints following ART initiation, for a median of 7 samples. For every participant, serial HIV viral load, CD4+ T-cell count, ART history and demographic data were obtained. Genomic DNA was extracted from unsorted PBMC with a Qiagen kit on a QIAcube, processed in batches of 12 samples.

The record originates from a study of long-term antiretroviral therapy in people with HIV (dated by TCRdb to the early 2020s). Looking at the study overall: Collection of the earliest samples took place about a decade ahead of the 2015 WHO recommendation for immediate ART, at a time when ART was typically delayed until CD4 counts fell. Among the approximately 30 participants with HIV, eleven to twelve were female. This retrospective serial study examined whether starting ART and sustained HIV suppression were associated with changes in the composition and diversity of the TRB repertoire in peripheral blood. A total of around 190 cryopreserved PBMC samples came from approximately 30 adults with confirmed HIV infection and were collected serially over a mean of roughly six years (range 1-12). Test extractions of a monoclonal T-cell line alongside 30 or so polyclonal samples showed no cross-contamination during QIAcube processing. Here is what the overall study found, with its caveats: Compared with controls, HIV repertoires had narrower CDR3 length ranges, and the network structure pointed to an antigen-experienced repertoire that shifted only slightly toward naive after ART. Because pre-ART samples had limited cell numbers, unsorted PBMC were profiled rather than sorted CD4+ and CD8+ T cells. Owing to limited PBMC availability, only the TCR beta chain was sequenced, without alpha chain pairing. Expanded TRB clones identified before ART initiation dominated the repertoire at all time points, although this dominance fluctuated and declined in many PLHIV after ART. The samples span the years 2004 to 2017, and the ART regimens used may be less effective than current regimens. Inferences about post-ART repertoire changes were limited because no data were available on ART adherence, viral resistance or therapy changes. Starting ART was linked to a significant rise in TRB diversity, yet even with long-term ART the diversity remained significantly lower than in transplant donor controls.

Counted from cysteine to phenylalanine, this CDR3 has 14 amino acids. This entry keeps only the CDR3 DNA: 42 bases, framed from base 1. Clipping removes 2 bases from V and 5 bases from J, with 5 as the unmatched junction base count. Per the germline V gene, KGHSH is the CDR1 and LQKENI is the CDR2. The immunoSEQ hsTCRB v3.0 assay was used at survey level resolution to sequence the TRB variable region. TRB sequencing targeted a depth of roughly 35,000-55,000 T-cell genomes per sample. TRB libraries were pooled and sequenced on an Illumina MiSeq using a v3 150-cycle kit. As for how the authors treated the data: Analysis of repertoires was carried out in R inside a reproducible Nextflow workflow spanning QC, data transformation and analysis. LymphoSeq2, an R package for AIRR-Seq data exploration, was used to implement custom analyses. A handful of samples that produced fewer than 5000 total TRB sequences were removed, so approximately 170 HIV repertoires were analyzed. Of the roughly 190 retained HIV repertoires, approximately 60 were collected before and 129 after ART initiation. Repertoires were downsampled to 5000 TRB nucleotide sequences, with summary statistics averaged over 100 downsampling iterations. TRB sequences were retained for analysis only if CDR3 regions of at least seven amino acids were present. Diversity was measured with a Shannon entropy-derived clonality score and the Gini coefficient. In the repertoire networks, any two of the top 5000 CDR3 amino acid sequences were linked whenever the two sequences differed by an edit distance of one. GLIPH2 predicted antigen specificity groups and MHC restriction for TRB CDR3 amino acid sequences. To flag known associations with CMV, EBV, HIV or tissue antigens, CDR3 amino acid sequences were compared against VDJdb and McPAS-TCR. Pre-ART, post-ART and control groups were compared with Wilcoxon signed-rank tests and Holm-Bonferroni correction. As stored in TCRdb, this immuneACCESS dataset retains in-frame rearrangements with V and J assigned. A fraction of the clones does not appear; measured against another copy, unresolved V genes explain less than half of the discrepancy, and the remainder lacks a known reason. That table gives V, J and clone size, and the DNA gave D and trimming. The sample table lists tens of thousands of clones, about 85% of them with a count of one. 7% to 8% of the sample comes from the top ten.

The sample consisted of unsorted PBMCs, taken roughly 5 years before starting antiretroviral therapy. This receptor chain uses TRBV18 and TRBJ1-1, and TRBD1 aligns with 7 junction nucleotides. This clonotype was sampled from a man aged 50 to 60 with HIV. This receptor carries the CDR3 CASSPLTGRTEAFF. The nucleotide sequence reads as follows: TGTGCCAGCTCACCATTGACAGGGAGGACTGAAGCTTTCTTT.